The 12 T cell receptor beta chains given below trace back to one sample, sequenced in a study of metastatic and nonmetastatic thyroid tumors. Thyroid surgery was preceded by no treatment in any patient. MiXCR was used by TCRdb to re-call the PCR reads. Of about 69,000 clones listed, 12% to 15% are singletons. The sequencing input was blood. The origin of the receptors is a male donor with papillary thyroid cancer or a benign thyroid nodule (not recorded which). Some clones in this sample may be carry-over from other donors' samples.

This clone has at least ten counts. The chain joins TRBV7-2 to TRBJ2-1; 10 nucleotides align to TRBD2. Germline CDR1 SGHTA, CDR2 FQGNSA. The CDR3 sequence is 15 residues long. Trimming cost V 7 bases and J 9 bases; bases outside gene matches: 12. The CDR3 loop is CASNFLAGGYGEQFF. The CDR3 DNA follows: TGTGCCAGCAACTTTTTAGCGGGAGGCTATGGTGAGCAGTTCTTC.

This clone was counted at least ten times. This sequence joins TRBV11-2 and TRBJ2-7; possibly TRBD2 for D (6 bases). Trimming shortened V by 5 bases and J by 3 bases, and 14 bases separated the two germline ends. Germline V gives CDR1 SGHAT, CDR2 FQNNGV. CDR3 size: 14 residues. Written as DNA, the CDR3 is TGTGCCAGCAGCCAACTAGGGACTGGCTACGAGCAGTACTTC. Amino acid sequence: CASSQLGTGYEQYF.

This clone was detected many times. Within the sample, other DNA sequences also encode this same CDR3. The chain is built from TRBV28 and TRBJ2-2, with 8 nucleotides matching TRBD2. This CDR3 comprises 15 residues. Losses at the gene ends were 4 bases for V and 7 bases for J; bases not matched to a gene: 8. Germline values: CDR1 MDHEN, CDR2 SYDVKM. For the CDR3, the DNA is TGTGCCAGCAGTTATACAGCGGGAGTCGACGGGGAGCTGTTTTTT. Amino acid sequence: CASSYTAGVDGELFF. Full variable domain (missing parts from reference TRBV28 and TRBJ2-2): DVKVTQSSRYLVKRTGEKVFLECVQDMDHENMFWYRQDPGLGLRLIYFSYDVKMKEKGDIPEGYSVSREKKERFSLILESASTNQTSMYLCASSYTAGVDGELFFGEGSRLTVL.

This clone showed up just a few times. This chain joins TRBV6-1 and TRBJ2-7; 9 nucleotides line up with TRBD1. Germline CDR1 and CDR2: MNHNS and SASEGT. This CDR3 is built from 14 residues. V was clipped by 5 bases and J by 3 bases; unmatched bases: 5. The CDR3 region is CASSTTGGFYEQYF. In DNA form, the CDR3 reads TGTGCCAGCAGTACAACAGGGGGCTTCTACGAGCAGTACTTC.

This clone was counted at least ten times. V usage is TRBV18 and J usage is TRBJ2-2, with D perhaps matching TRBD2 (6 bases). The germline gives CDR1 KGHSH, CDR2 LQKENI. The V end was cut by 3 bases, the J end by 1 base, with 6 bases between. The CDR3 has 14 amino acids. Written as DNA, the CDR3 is TGTGCCAGCTCACCGCGGGGGAACACCGGGGAGCTGTTTTTT. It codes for CASSPRGNTGELFF.

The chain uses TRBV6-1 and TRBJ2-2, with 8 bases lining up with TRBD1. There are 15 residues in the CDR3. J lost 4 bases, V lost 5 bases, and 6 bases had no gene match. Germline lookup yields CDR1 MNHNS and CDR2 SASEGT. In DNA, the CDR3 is TGTGCCAGCAGTTCCCCCAGGGGGCTCACCGGGGAGCTGTTTTTT. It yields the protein CASSSPRGLTGELFF.

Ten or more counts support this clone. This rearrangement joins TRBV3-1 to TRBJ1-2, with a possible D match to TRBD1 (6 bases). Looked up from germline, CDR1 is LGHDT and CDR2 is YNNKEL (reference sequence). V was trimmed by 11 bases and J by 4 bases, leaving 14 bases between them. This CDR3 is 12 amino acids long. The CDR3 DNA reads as TGTGCCGGCCTACAGGGAGTCTATGGCTACACCTTC. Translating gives CAGLQGVYGYTF.

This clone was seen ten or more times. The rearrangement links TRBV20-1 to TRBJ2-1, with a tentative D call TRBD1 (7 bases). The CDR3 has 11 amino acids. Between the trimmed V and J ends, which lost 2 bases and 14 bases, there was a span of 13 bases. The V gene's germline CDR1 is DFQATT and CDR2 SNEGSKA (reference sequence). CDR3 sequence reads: CSARSRGVEFF. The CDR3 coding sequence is TGCAGTGCTAGATCCAGGGGGGTCGAGTTCTTC.

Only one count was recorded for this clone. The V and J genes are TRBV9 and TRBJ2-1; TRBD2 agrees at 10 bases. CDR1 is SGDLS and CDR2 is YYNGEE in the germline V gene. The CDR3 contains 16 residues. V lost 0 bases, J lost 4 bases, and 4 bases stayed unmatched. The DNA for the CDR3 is TGTGCCAGCAGCGTAGGGTCTAGCGGGAGTTACAATGAGCAGTTCTTC. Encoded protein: CASSVGSSGSYNEQFF.

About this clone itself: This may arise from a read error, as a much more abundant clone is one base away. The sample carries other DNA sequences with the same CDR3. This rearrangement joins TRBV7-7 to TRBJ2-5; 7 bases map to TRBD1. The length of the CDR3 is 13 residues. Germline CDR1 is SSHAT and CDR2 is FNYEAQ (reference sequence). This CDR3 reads CASSSTGEETQYF. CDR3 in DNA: TGTGCTAGCAGCTCTACAGGGGAAGAGACCCAGTACTTC.

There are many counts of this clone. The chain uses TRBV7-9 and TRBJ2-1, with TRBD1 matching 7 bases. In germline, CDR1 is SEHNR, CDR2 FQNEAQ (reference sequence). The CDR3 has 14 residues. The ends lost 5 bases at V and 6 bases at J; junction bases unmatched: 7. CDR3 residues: CASSTWDRLNEQFF. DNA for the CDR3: TGTGCCAGCAGCACCTGGGACAGACTCAATGAGCAGTTCTTC. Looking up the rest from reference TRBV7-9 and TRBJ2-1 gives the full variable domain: DTGVSQNPRHKITKRGQNVTFRCDPISEHNRLYWYRQTLGQGPEFLTYFQNEAQLEKSRLLSDRFSAERPKGSFSTLEIQRTEQGDSAMYLCASSTWDRLNEQFFGPGTRLTVL.

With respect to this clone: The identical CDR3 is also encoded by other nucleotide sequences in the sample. CDR3 amino acids: CASATSASGSGYEQYF. The DNA of the CDR3 is TGTGCCAGCGCGACGTCTGCTAGCGGGAGTGGGTATGAGCAGTACTTC. The chain carries TRBV28 and TRBJ2-7, with 10 positions matching TRBD2. The CDR3 is made up of 16 amino acids. CDR1 is MDHEN, CDR2 SYDVKM, per germline. V lost 8 bases to trimming and J lost 7 bases; unmatched junction nucleotides: 17.